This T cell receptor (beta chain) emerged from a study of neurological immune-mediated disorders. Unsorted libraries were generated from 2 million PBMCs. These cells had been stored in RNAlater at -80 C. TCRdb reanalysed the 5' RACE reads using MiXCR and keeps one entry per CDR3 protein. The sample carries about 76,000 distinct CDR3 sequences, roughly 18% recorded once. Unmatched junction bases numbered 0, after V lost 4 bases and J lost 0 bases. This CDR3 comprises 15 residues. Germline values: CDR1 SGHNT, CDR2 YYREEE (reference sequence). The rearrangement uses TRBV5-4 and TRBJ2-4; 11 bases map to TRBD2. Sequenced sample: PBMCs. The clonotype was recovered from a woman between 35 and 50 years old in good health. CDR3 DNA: TGTGCCAGCAGCCTAGCGGGGGGAGCCAAAAACATTCAGTACTTC. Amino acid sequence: CASSLAGGAKNIQYF.